One T cell receptor (beta chain) is described in this entry. The CDR3 is 13 amino acids. Germline V lookup: CDR1 MNHEY, CDR2 SVGAGI. Trimming took 11 bases from V and 6 from J, leaving 19 bases between them. Method: immunoSEQ multiplex PCR; TCRdb's copy keeps in-frame clones and lacks some. The sample records 250,000 to 300,000 clones, 70% to 90% being singletons. This entry comes from a study of blood T cell repertoires in COVID-19. For the study at large: The analysed material was cDNA or gDNA that came from T cells, B-cell-depleted T cells, or PBMCs.

The chain employs TRBV6-5 and TRBJ1-1; D call uncertain. This clonotype was obtained from a woman aged 55-75 years with COVID-19, enrolled during active disease. The sequenced material came from peripheral blood. In nucleotides, the CDR3 is TGTGCCCTCGGGGTCTTGCAATCCGCTGAAGCTTTCTTT. It is translated as CALGVLQSAEAFF.